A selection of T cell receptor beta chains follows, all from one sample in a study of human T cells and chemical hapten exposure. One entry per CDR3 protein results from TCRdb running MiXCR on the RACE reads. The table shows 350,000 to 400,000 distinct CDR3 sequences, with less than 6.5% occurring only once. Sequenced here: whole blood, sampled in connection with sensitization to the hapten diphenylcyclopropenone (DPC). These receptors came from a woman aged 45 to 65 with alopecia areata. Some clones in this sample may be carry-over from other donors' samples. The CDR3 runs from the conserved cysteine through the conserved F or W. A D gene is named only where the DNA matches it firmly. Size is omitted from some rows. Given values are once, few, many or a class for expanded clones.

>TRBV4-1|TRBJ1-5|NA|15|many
CASRKTDYSNQPQHF
TGCGCCAGCAGAAAGACAGACTATAGCAATCAGCCCCAGCATTTT
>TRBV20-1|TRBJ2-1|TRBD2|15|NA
CSATNPSGRYNEQFF
TGCAGTGCCACTAACCCTAGCGGCAGATACAATGAGCAGTTCTTC
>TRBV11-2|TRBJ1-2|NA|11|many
CASSQGLGYTF
TGTGCCAGCAGCCAGGGACTAGGCTACACCTTC
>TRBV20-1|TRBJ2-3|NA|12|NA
CSARAEGDTQYF
TGCAGTGCTAGGGCCGAGGGAGATACGCAGTATTTT
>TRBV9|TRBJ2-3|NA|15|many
CASSVRAVAQDTQYF
TGTGCCAGCAGCGTAAGGGCAGTTGCACAAGATACGCAGTATTTT
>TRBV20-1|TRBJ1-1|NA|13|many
CSARGGRGTEAFF
TGCAGTGCTAGGGGGGGAAGAGGCACTGAAGCTTTCTTT
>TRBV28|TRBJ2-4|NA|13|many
CASSSPPGDIQYF
TGTGCCAGCAGTTCCCCCCCTGGGGACATTCAGTACTTC
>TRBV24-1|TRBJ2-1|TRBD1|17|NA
CATSDSPRDRIHNEQFF
TGTGCCACCAGCGACTCCCCTAGGGACAGGATCCACAATGAGCAGTTCTTC
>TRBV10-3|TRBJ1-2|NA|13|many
CAIRVTGLEGYTF
TGTGCCATCAGGGTGACAGGCTTGGAAGGCTACACCTTC
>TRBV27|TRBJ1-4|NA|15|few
CASRPQRVTNEKLFF
TGTGCCAGCAGACCCCAGAGGGTAACTAATGAAAAACTGTTTTTT
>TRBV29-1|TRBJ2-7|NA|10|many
CSVEVGDQYF
TGCAGCGTTGAGGTGGGAGACCAGTACTTC
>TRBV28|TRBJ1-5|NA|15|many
CASSLPRSSNQPQHF
TGTGCCAGCAGTTTACCCAGGAGTAGCAATCAGCCCCAGCATTTT